Listed below are T cell receptor beta chains from one sample, sequenced in a study of blood T cells in healthy people across ages. MiXCR, run by TCRdb on the 5' RACE reads, gives a single entry per CDR3 protein. The sample yields about 1.4 million distinct CDR3 sequences, approximately 59% seen once. The source material was blood. Receptor source: a man aged 18-30 years in good health. The CDR3 runs from the conserved cysteine through the conserved F or W. D genes are given only for firm matches. Expanded clones get a size class; other rows say once, few or many, or leave the size out.

J gene | V gene | clone size | D gene | CDR3 DNA | CDR3 protein
TRBJ1-5 | TRBV27 | . | . | TGTGCCAGCAGTTTGGACATTAGCAATCAGCCCCAGCATTTT | CASSLDISNQPQHF
TRBJ2-3 | TRBV2 | . | TRBD1 | TGTGCCGCCAGCCACGGACAGGGCGCTTCTGGAGATACGCAGTATTTT | CAASHGQGASGDTQYF
TRBJ2-7 | TRBV28 | . | . | TGTGCCAGCATTCAGGGGAGGGGAGGCTCCTACGAGCAGTACTTC | CASIQGRGGSYEQYF
TRBJ2-7 | TRBV28 | few | TRBD1 | TGTGCCAGCAAGAGGGGGCTCGAGCAGTACTTC | CASKRGLEQYF
TRBJ2-1 | TRBV4-2 | . | . | TGTGCCAGCAGCCAAGATCAGTCCGGAAACAATGAGCAGTTCTTC | CASSQDQSGNNEQFF
TRBJ1-1 | TRBV7-9 | few | . | TGTGCCAGCAGCCGTCCCGGGCCTGTGAACACTGAAGCTTTCTTT | CASSRPGPVNTEAFF
TRBJ2-7 | TRBV15 | . | . | TGTGCCACCAGCAGAGACCAGACATCCCCGGGCGAGCAGTACTTC | CATSRDQTSPGEQYF
TRBJ2-2 | TRBV4-2 | few | . | TGTGCCAGCAGCCAAGATAGATCCGGGGAGCTGTTTTTT | CASSQDRSGELFF
TRBJ2-7 | TRBV12-3/TRBV12-4 | . | TRBD2 | TGTGCCAGCAGTTATATAGCGGGGGGTTCCAACAATGAGCAGTACTTC | CASSYIAGGSNNEQYF
TRBJ1-6 | TRBV15 | . | . | TGTGCCACCGCGCAAACCGGATTATATAATTCACCCCTCCACTTT | CATAQTGLYNSPLHF
TRBJ1-1 | TRBV7-2 | . | . | TGTGCCAGCAGCTTAGTCCCGACAGGGAACACTGAAGCTTTCTTT | CASSLVPTGNTEAFF
TRBJ1-1 | TRBV29-1 | . | . | TGCAGCGTACCCCCAGAGATGAACACTGAAGCTTTCTTT | CSVPPEMNTEAFF
TRBJ2-7 | TRBV4-2 | . | . | TGTGCCAGCAGCCGAGATACAGGTGAGGGGAACTACGAGCAGTACTTC | CASSRDTGEGNYEQYF
TRBJ2-7 | TRBV7-9 | . | . | TGTGCCAGCAGCTTACTTGTTGCTAGCGAGCAGTACTTC | CASSLLVASEQYF
TRBJ2-1 | TRBV7-9 | once | TRBD2 | TGTGCCAGCAGAGATAGCGGGGGGGCCAGAGATGAGCAGTTCTTC | CASRDSGGARDEQFF
TRBJ2-3 | TRBV29-1 | few | . | TGCAGCGTTATCCCGAGGGGGCGGGAGCAGTATTTT | CSVIPRGREQYF
TRBJ2-4 | TRBV18 | few | . | TGTGCCAGCTCCCCTGACCCCGCGGACTATGAGCAGTACTTC | CASSPDPADYEQYF
TRBJ1-2 | TRBV3-1 | . | . | TGTGCCAGCAGCCAAGCAGATGGCTACACCTTC | CASSQADGYTF
TRBJ2-5 | TRBV20-1 | . | . | TGCAGTGCTGCCCGGACTCAAGAGACCCAGTACTTC | CSAARTQETQYF
TRBJ1-4 | TRBV20-1 | . | . | TGCAGTGCGCGGACCGGGCCAACAACTAATGAAAAACTGTTTTTT | CSARTGPTTNEKLFF
TRBJ2-7 | TRBV20-1 | many | TRBD2 | TGCAGTGCAGACCGCGGGAGAAACGAGCAGTACTTC | CSADRGRNEQYF
TRBJ1-2 | TRBV28 | . | . | TGTGCCAGCAGAACAAACCGGGACCTTCACTATGGCTACACCTTC | CASRTNRDLHYGYTF
TRBJ2-3 | TRBV12-3/TRBV12-4 | few | . | TGTGCCAGCAGACGACCCACAGATACGCAGTATTTT | CASRRPTDTQYF
TRBJ1-6 | TRBV5-1 | . | . | TGCGCCAGCAGCGACTCCCGGGACACTAATTCACCCCTCCACTTT | CASSDSRDTNSPLHF
TRBJ1-6 | TRBV20-1 | . | . | TGCAGTGCTAGGCGGGGGCAGGACTCACCCCTCCACTTT | CSARRGQDSPLHF
TRBJ2-7 | TRBV6-5 | once | . | TGTGCCAGCAGTCCCTCGATCTATGTTCCCTACGAGCAGTACTTC | CASSPSIYVPYEQYF
TRBJ2-1 | TRBV29-1 | . | . | TGCAGCGCCGGGGTAAGATCCTACAATGAGCAGTTCTTC | CSAGVRSYNEQFF
TRBJ2-5 | TRBV20-1 | . | . | TGCAGTGCCGAAAAAACGGGCCCTACCTACGAGCGGTACTTC | CSAEKTGPTYERYF
TRBJ1-1 | TRBV20-1 | . | TRBD1 | TGCAGTGCTAGAGACCCGGGACAGGGGGCCGGCACTGAAGCTTTCTTT | CSARDPGQGAGTEAFF
TRBJ2-7 | TRBV6-5 | . | . | TGTGCCAGCAGTTATGCGTCTGGCTACGAGCAGTACTTC | CASSYASGYEQYF
TRBJ1-2 | TRBV12-3/TRBV12-4 | . | . | TGTGCCAGCAGTTTCATATCGGATGGCTACACCTTC | CASSFISDGYTF
TRBJ2-2 | TRBV27 | . | . | TGTGCCAGCAGTCCGGGACACGTAAACACCGGGGAGCTGTTTTTT | CASSPGHVNTGELFF
TRBJ2-5 | TRBV7-9 | . | TRBD1 | TGTGCCAGCAGCTTTTTATCCGGACAGGGGCCAGCCACGTACTTC | CASSFLSGQGPATYF
TRBJ1-2 | TRBV27 | . | TRBD1 | TGTGCCAGCAGGCCAACCATCGGGACAGGGACCTATGGCTACACCTTC | CASRPTIGTGTYGYTF